The sequence of this TCR beta chain was determined in a study of blood T cells in healthy people across ages. Broader study findings: In long-lived donors, naive CD4+ cell counts and diversity exceeded those of aged donors. A roughly linear fall in TCR beta diversity per million T cells was seen with increasing age.

Sample-barcoded 5' priming and a J-beta primer mix drove a second PCR of 7 to 11 cycles. Researchers report that a template-switch adaptor with 12 random nucleotides tagged each cDNA molecule. All samples yielded 3 million or more CDR3-containing paired-end reads. Via MiXCR, TCRdb re-called the 5' RACE reads, giving one row per CDR3 protein. The repertoire consists of more than 550,000 distinct CDR3 sequences, with about a fifth occurring once and the leading ten covering approximately 20%. As for this clonotype: Its antigen is currently unknown.

The CDR3 is 16 amino acids. The V segment lost 4 bases and the J segment 4 bases; nucleotides outside the gene matches: 11. CDR1 SQVTM and CDR2 ANQGSEA come from the germline V gene. This chain links TRBV29-1 with TRBJ2-3, with TRBD2 matching over 10 bases. This sequence originates from a man in his 70s in good health. Sequenced material: blood. For the CDR3, the DNA is TGCAGCGTTGCGGTTCCTAGCGGGAGTATTGCAGATACGCAGTATTTT. Amino acid sequence: CSVAVPSGSIADTQYF.